This T cell receptor (beta chain) was sequenced in a study of blood T cell repertoires in COVID-19. In the study overall: The United States, Italy and Spain supplied acute and convalescent COVID-19 samples. PBMCs, B-cell-depleted T cells, or T cells provided the cDNA or gDNA that made up the material.

Authors' methods: From reference gene primer amplification, estimates of nucleated cell counts were derived. Using immunoSEQ multiplex PCR, the repertoire was profiled, and TCRdb retains in-frame clones only, with some absent. V and J calls and clone size are copied from that table; D and trimming were computed from the DNA. Of fewer than 300,000 clones listed, less than 90% are singletons. The CDR3 consists of 13 residues. Trimming pared 3 bases from V and 3 bases from J, leaving 9 bases between. Germline assignment: CDR1 LGHDT and CDR2 YNNKEL (reference sequence). The material sequenced was peripheral blood. The chain uses TRBV3-1 (or the pseudogene TRBV3-2) and TRBJ2-7, with D uncertain. The TCR sequence derives from a man in his 60s who had recovered from COVID-19. The CDR3 spells CASSQGQVYEQYF. The CDR3 nucleotides are TGTGCCAGCAGCCAGGGCCAGGTCTACGAGCAGTACTTC.